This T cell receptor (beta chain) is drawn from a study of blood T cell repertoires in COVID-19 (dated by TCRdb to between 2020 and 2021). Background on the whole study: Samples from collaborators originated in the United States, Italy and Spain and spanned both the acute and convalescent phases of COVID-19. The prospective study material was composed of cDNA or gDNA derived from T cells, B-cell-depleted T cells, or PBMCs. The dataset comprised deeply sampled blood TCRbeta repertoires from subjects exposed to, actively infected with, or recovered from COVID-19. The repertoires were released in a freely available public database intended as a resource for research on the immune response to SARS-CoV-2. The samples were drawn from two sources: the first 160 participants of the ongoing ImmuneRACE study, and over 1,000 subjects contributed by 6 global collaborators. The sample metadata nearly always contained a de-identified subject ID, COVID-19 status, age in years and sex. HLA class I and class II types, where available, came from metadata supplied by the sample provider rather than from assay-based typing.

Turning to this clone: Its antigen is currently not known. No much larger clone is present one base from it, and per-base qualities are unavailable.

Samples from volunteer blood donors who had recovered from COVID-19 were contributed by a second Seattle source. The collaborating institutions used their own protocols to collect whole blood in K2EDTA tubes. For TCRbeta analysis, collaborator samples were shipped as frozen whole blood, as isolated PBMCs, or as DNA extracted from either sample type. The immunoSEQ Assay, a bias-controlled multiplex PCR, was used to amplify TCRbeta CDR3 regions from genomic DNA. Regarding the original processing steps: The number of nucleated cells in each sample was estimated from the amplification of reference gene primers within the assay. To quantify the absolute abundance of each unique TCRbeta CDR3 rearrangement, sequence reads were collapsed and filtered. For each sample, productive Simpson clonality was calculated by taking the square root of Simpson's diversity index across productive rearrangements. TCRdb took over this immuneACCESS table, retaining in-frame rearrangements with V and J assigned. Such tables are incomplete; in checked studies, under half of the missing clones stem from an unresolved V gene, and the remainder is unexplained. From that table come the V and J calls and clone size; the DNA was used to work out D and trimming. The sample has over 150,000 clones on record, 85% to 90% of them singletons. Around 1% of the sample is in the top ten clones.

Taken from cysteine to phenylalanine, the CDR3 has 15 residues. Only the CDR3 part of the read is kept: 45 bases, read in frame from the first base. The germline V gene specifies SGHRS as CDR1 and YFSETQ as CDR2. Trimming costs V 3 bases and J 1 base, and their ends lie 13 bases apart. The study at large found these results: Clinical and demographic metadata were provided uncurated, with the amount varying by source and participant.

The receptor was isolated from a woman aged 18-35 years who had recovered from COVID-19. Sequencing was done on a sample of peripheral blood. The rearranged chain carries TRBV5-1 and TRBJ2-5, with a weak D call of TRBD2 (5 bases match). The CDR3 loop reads CASSSQEGSQETQYF. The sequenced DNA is TGCGCCAGCAGCTCACAAGAGGGTTCCCAAGAGACCCAGTACTTC.